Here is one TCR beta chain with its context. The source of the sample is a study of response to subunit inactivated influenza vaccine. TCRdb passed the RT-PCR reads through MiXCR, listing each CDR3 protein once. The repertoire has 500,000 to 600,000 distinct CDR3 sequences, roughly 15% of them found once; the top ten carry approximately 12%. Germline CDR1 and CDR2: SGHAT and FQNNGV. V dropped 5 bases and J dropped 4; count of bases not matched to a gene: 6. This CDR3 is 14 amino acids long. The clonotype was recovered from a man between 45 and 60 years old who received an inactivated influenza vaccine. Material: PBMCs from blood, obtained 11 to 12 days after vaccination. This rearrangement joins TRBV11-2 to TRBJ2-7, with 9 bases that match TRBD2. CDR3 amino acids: CASSQRLAEYEQYF. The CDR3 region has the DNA TGTGCCAGCAGCCAAAGACTAGCGGAATACGAGCAGTACTTC.